A selection of T cell receptor beta chains follows, all from one sample in a study of blood T cells in healthy people across ages. TCRdb re-called the 5' RACE reads through MiXCR, storing one row per CDR3 protein. This sample has some 1.7 million distinct CDR3 sequences, with roughly 27% found just once. The specimen was blood. These receptors came from a woman aged 30 to 39 in good health. Each CDR3 is given without its conserved first and last residue.

CDR3 protein | J gene | V gene
ASRPPGNYEQY | TRBJ2-7 | TRBV5-1
ASSQGVDVGYT | TRBJ1-2 | TRBV12-3/TRBV12-4
ASSLTGLTNYGYT | TRBJ1-2 | TRBV7-6
SVGIGGGRTEAF | TRBJ1-1 | TRBV29-1
ASSPGTMDNEQF | TRBJ2-1 | TRBV9
ASSDPFTMNREQF | TRBJ2-1 | TRBV2
ATSQQGRWQPQH | TRBJ1-5 | TRBV24-1
ASSRQGTTDTQY | TRBJ2-3 | TRBV3-1
ASSLDRAANQPQH | TRBJ1-5 | TRBV7-2
ASSQRVGVGEGEQF | TRBJ2-1 | TRBV7-6
ASSYSMGGRTDTQY | TRBJ2-3 | TRBV6-5
ASSQDWSADTQY | TRBJ2-3 | TRBV14
ASSSPGRVQY | TRBJ2-3 | TRBV27
ASSPEGGGAKNIQY | TRBJ2-4 | TRBV9
ASSAPDRPTEAF | TRBJ1-1 | TRBV2
ASSSGRGLNYGYT | TRBJ1-2 | TRBV5-1
ASSLSRQGNEQF | TRBJ2-1 | TRBV7-9
ASSESGRSSVYEQY | TRBJ2-7 | TRBV2
ASSSQGRTNEKRF | TRBJ1-4 | TRBV7-2
SADARETQY | TRBJ2-5 | TRBV20-1
ASSRGTGLRREQY | TRBJ2-7 | TRBV3-1
ASSHTGGVGGNTIY | TRBJ1-3 | TRBV7-6
AWSGQETDTQY | TRBJ2-3 | TRBV30
ASTLTSGANVLT | TRBJ2-6 | TRBV6-5
ASSQVSGAGYEQY | - | TRBV4-3
SASEDSYEQY | TRBJ2-7 | TRBV20-1
ASSIWTSGISYEQY | TRBJ2-7 | TRBV7-2
ASSSTYCGYT | TRBJ1-2 | TRBV6-2/TRBV6-3
ASSCSGGNYEQY | TRBJ2-7 | TRBV12-3/TRBV12-4
ASSPIPGREAF | TRBJ1-1 | TRBV18
AISERGPPGSYNEQF | TRBJ2-1 | TRBV10-3
ATREGIYEQF | TRBJ2-1 | TRBV24-1
SGPRNRAGDTQY | TRBJ2-3 | TRBV20-1
ASSFGTKGETQY | TRBJ2-5 | TRBV11-2
ASSYLLPTGKTGAGELF | TRBJ2-2 | TRBV6-5
ASSLSGSCNEQF | TRBJ2-1 | TRBV7-9
ASSELSFAGSYEQY | TRBJ2-7 | TRBV4-2
ASSNPTASGGTDTQY | TRBJ2-3 | TRBV25-1
ASSALANERF | TRBJ2-1 | TRBV9
ASSGTVAEAF | TRBJ1-1 | TRBV6-1
ASSPKWNGRDRVGNEQF | TRBJ2-1 | TRBV5-1
SARSGGLTYEQY | TRBJ2-7 | TRBV20-1
ASSQGSERGNEQF | TRBJ2-1 | TRBV7-3
ASSRRTAVDEQY | TRBJ2-7 | TRBV3-1
ASSFRREETQY | TRBJ2-5 | TRBV12-3/TRBV12-4
ASSYGFSLTGSYEQY | TRBJ2-7 | TRBV7-9
SSFGGIEKDTQY | TRBJ2-3 | TRBV29-1
ASSLVSAGGGEQF | TRBJ2-1 | TRBV7-9
ASGEGAGENEQF | TRBJ2-1 | TRBV4-2
AISEFQVYEQY | TRBJ2-3 | TRBV10-3
SVAPPTGRGSYEQY | TRBJ2-7 | TRBV29-1
ASRLGTPGEAF | TRBJ1-1 | TRBV12-3/TRBV12-4
ASSLAEVASPHGYT | TRBJ1-2 | TRBV7-9
SVFSDSGANVLT | TRBJ2-6 | TRBV29-1
ASSQQEQY | TRBJ2-7 | TRBV14
STGQGTEKLF | TRBJ1-4 | TRBV20-1
ASTLQGALGYT | TRBJ1-2 | TRBV2
SASSGASSYNEQY | - | TRBV20-1
ASSGQGPGYGYT | TRBJ1-2 | TRBV2
SALTAVGEQY | TRBJ2-7 | TRBV20-1